The subject of this entry is one T cell receptor beta chain. This clonotype was seen repeatedly, ten times or more. Its antigen remains unidentified. The input lacks base qualities; no much larger clone sits a single base away. The record originates from a study of T cells in Graves' hyperthyroidism and ophthalmopathy (dated by TCRdb to between 2018 and 2020). General notes on the study: Peripheral blood was collected at initial diagnosis, before any treatment. To identify TCR V-J signatures that set the groups apart, the researchers used a discovery cohort of about a hundred patients, made up of 40 to 45 with Graves' ophthalmopathy and 57 with stable Graves' hyperthyroidism. Prospective prediction of ophthalmopathy was tested in an independent validation cohort of fewer than 20 hyperthyroidism patients and around 16 patients who later progressed to ophthalmopathy. The roughly 91 discovery patients were randomly divided into training and test sets at a 7:3 ratio. In addition, the study compared T-cell repertoires in thyroid tissue and in blood from a handful of Graves' hyperthyroidism patients. After blood sampling, hyperthyroidism patients were treated with methimazole at a starting dose of 30 mg daily, and ophthalmopathy patients were treated with high-dose intravenous methylprednisolone. According to the paper, TCR Vbeta CDR3 sequencing was carried out on more than 120 peripheral blood samples, which came from approximately 41 ophthalmopathy, 75 or so hyperthyroidism and 17 progressor patients. On the study overall, not on this receptor specifically: In validation, progression to ophthalmopathy was predicted by the model with about 70% sensitivity and approximately 78% specificity, a median of 6.5 months before onset. Most expanded thyroid clonotypes (frequency above 0.001) were also detected in blood, suggesting blood repertoires may reflect thyroid immune responses. A model built on a 13 V-J signature distinguished ophthalmopathy from stable hyperthyroidism, reaching about 88% sensitivity and around 81% specificity in cross-validation and 80%/75% in testing. No statistical method was used to set the sample size in advance, and investigators knew the group allocation.

Ophthalmopathy patients had moderately to severely active disease, Clinical Activity Score of at least 3, NOSPECS grade of at least 4, and duration under 3 months. Patients with uncontrolled infections, other autoimmune diseases, pregnancy or lactation were excluded. Clinical symptoms, serum thyroxine and TRAb, thyroid ultrasound, and orbital computed tomography formed the basis for the diagnoses. Ficoll-Paque density gradient centrifugation was used to isolate PBMCs from around 10 ml of fresh peripheral blood. Total RNA was extracted using Trizol reagent, and RNA quality was assessed on an Agilent 2100 Bioanalyzer. The TCR beta CDR3 regions were amplified from the RNA transcripts. For the first round of RT-PCR on the TCR CDR3, the HTBI primer set was used together with the Qiagen OneStep RT-PCR kit. A second multiplex PCR round built the libraries, followed by size selection and purification. Paired-end sequencing of the libraries was performed with 100 bp reads on an Illumina HiSeq2000. For the original study's pipeline: Raw data were processed with SOAPnuke, discarding reads with adapters, uncalled bases, mean Phred below 15, or no exact constant-primer or identifier match. COPE v1.2.5 was used to merge high-quality paired reads, and clonotypes were defined as unique nucleotide sequences. MiTCR v1.1 was used to align clonotypes to the IMGT TRBV, TRBD and TRBJ reference segments. Only V-J combinations with frequency above 0.0001, covering approximately 99% of repertoires, were analysed. A TCS score was defined as the ratio between F50 (clonal expansion) and ExV (chaos), using BLOSUM62-based TCRdist between CDR3 peptides within each V-J. Welch's t-statistics and random forest reduced fewer than 600 V-J features to 10 to 15, which were used in a naive Bayes classifier (R e1071). TCRdb took the public reads, trimmed them with fastp at Q25, ran MiXCR for clone calling and kept in-frame beta chains. Each record represents a unique CDR3 protein, reported with the most common genes and DNA among its rows. None of the V and J calls come from the authors' own analysis; TCRdb made them. For this sample the table gives hundreds of thousands of distinct CDR3 sequences, of which around 20% were detected only once. In total, the top ten clones hold roughly 30% of the sample.

The sequence came from a man aged 25 to 45 with Graves' ophthalmopathy. Sequences were obtained from blood.

In nucleotide form, the sequence is TGTGCCAGCAGAATGCAGCGGACCGAAAACATTCAGTACTTC. This is translated as CASRMQRTENIQYF. The chain couples TRBV7-2 to TRBJ2-4; tentative D gene TRBD2, with 5 bases matching. V is cut by 6 bases and J by 5 bases, and the space between the germline ends is 14 bases. The CDR3 sequence holds 14 residues, the cysteine and phenylalanine included. Of all the DNA, just the CDR3 is kept, 42 bases in frame from base 1. For CDR1 and CDR2, the germline V gene lists SGHTA and FQGNSA.